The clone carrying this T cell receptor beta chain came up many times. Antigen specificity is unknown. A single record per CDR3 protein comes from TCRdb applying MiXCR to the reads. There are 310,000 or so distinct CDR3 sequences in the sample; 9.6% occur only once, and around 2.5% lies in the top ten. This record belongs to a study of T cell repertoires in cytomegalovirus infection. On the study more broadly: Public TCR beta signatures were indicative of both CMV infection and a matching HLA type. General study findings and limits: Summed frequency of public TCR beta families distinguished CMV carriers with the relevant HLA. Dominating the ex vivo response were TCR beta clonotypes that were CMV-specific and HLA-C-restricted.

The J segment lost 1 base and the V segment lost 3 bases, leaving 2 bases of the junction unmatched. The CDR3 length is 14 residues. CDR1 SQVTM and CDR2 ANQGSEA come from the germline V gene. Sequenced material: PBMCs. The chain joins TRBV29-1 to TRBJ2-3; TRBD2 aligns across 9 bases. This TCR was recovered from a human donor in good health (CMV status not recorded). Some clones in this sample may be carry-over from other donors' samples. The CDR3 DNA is TGCAGCGTTGAGAGGACTAGCGGCACAGATACGCAGTATTTT. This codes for CSVERTSGTDTQYF.